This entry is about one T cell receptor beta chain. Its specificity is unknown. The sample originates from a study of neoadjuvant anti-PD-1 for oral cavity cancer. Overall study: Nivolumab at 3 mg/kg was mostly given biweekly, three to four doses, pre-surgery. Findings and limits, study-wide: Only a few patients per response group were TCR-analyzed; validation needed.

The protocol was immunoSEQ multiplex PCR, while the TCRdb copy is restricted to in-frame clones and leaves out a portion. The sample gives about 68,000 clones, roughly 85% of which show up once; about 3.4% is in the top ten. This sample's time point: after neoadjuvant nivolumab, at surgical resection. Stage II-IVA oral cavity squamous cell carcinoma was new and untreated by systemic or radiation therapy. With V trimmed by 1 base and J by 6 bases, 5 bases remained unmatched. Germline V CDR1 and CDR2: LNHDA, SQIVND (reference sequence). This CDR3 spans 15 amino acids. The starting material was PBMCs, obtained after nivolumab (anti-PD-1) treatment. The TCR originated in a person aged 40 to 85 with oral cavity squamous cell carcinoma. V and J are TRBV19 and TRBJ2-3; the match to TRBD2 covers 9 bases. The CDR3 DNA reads TGTGCCAGTAGTATAGGACTAGCGGAACGCGATACGCAGTATTTT. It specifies CASSIGLAERDTQYF.